This TCR beta chain appears in the sequencing data of a study of CD8+CD57+ T cells in acquired aplastic anemia. Study-level findings and limits: A set of about 30 CD8+ CDR3 sequences was shared between patients and controls, and these sequences appeared highly expressed in patients.

Profiling that covered TCR beta VDJ and CDR3 relied on genomic DNA as its template. TCRdb reanalysed the reads using MiXCR and keeps one entry per CDR3 protein. The repertoire holds about 220,000 distinct CDR3 sequences, with 34% as singletons. Germline assignment: CDR1 SGHVS and CDR2 FNYEAQ. This CDR3 contains 16 residues. V lost 0 bases, J lost 2 bases, and 1 base stayed unmatched. Remarks on this clonotype: Its target is not known.

V is TRBV7-6 and J is TRBJ1-3; 10 bases map to TRBD1. What was sequenced was sorted CD4+, CD8+, or CD8+CD57+ T cells (not recorded which) from PBMCs. The TCR was taken from a human donor in good health, serving as a control. The CDR3 sequence is CASSLAGTGAGNTIYF. The CDR3 DNA follows: TGTGCCAGCAGCTTAGCAGGGACAGGGGCTGGAAACACCATATATTTT.